The 23 T cell receptor beta chains in this list originate from one sample, sequenced in a study of blood T cell repertoires in COVID-19. Clones were read by immunoSEQ multiplex PCR, and TCRdb kept only the in-frame ones, dropping some. The data contain some 140,000 clones, about 90% of them singletons. Sequencing was performed on peripheral blood. The receptors derive from a man in his fifties or sixties with acute or convalescent COVID-19.

The rearrangement uses TRBV3-1 (or the pseudogene TRBV3-2) and TRBJ2-2; D is possibly TRBD2 (6 bases). V lost 3 bases and J lost 5, with 13 bases in between. Germline CDR1 LGHDT, CDR2 YNNKEL (reference sequence). CDR3 length: 15 amino acids. The chain's CDR3 is CASSHTGEWTGELFF. The CDR3 DNA follows: TGTGCCAGCAGCCATACGGGGGAGTGGACCGGGGAGCTGTTTTTT.

The chain has TRBV28 and TRBJ2-7; possibly TRBD1 for D (5 bases). The CDR3 sequence is 15 residues long. Germline values: CDR1 MDHEN, CDR2 SYDVKM. Trimming left V 7 bases short and J 0 bases short, with 16 bases between. CDR3: CASNDDRQRSYEQYV. CDR3 nucleotide sequence: TGTGCCAGCAACGATGATCGACAGCGCTCCTACGAGCAGTACGTC.

On this clone itself: Distinct nucleotide sequences in the sample also encode this CDR3. The chain carries TRBV28 and TRBJ2-2, with 7 bases that match TRBD1. With 4 bases clipped from V and 0 bases from J, the junction kept 2 bases outside the gene matches. The CDR3 has 15 amino acids. The germline gives CDR1 MDHEN, CDR2 SYDVKM. The CDR3 sequence: CASSSGGANTGELFF. The CDR3 nucleotides read TGTGCCAGCAGTTCAGGGGGAGCGAACACCGGGGAGCTGTTTTTT.

This rearrangement joins TRBV29-1 to TRBJ2-5, with TRBD2 identical over 12 bases. The germline V gene has CDR1 SQVTM and CDR2 ANQGSEA. The CDR3 loop spans 14 amino acids. With V trimmed by 7 bases and J by 5 bases, 8 bases remained unmatched. The CDR3 region has the DNA TGCAGCGCCCGAGGGCTAGCGGGAGGGGAGACCCAGTACTTC. It codes for CSARGLAGGETQYF.

The genes are TRBV18 and TRBJ2-1, with D possibly being TRBD1 (5 bases). The length of the CDR3 is 14 residues. The V end lost 3 bases, the J end lost 4 bases, and 10 bases lay between the germline ends. CDR1 and CDR2 (germline): KGHSH, LQKENI. The CDR3, as DNA: TGTGCCAGCTCACCCAGGGTATCGTACAATGAGCAGTTCTTC. It yields the protein CASSPRVSYNEQFF.

This rearrangement joins TRBV4-3 to TRBJ2-1, with 9 bases that match TRBD2. CDR1 LGHNA and CDR2 YSLEER come from the germline V gene. CDR3 length: 15 amino acids. The junction had 5 bases not matched to a gene; V was cut back by 4 bases and J by 4 bases. CDR3 DNA: TGCGCCAGCAGCCTAGCGGGGGCCCAATACAATGAGCAGTTCTTC. It specifies CASSLAGAQYNEQFF.

This rearrangement joins TRBV6-5 to TRBJ1-3; 7 nucleotides agree with TRBD1. The CDR3 spans 16 residues. Germline trimming cut 0 bases from V and 4 bases from J; bases unmatched to any gene: 6. Germline values: CDR1 MNHEY, CDR2 SVGAGI. CDR3 region: CASSYSGQGVGNTIYF. The CDR3 DNA follows: TGTGCCAGCAGTTACTCAGGGCAGGGGGTAGGAAACACCATATATTTT.

The rearrangement uses TRBV21-1 and TRBJ1-1; the table gives TRBD1 as D, unverified against the DNA. TRBV21-1 counts as a pseudogene. The CDR3 has 14 amino acids. The CDR3 is CASSNTGTPNEAFF. CDR3 DNA sequence: TGTGCCAGCAGCAACACCGGGACACCTAATGAAGCTTTCTTT.

The J gene is TRBJ1-4, the V gene TRBV15; TRBD1 matches 9 bases. This CDR3 is built from 14 residues. Germline lookup yields CDR1 LNHNV and CDR2 YYDKDF (reference sequence). With V trimmed by 7 bases and J by 7 bases, 7 bases remained unmatched. Here the CDR3 DNA reads TGTGCCACCACCGTTGGACAGGGGTCTGAAAAACTGTTTTTT. It is translated as CATTVGQGSEKLFF.

The genes are TRBV5-1 and TRBJ2-5; 7 bases align to TRBD1. The CDR3 loop spans 16 amino acids. Germline CDR1 and CDR2: SGHRS and YFSETQ. J was trimmed by 1 base and V by 4 bases; bases with no gene match: 10. DNA of the CDR3: TGCGCCAGCAGCCAAGGGGGCGCTTCCCGCCAAGAGACCCAGTACTTC. Its protein product is CASSQGGASRQETQYF.

The J gene is TRBJ2-1, the V gene TRBV7-9; 7 nucleotides line up with TRBD2. V lost 7 bases to trimming and J lost 13 bases; unmatched junction nucleotides: 7. The CDR3 has 11 residues. Germline CDR1 reads SEHNR; CDR2 reads FQNEAQ (reference sequence). This CDR3 is CASTPGLVQFF. In DNA, the CDR3 is TGTGCCAGCACCCCTGGACTAGTTCAGTTCTTC.

The J gene is TRBJ1-3, the V gene TRBV28; the D is unclear. The V end lost 2 bases, the J end lost 0 bases, and 8 bases lay between the germline ends. Germline V CDR1 and CDR2: MDHEN, SYDVKM. The CDR3 length is 15 residues. CDR3 residues: CASSLGQNSGNTIYF. Written as DNA, the CDR3 is TGTGCCAGCAGTTTAGGGCAGAACTCTGGAAACACCATATATTTT.

The J gene is TRBJ1-5, the V gene TRBV6-2 or TRBV6-3; D remains unclear. V lost 2 bases and J lost 7, with 12 bases in between. The germline V gene has CDR1 MNHEY and CDR2 SVGEGT. This CDR3 contains 14 residues. In DNA, the CDR3 is TGTGCCAGCAGTTACCGCCTGGGAGGACAGCCCCAGCATTTT. Amino acids: CASSYRLGGQPQHF.

The chain recombines TRBV19 with TRBJ2-1; 7 bases agree with TRBD1. CDR1 and CDR2 from the germline V gene are LNHDA and SQIVND (reference sequence). J was trimmed by 0 bases and V by 0 bases; bases with no gene match: 5. CDR3 length equals 17 residues. The CDR3 DNA sequence: TGTGCCAGTAGTATAGATCAGCCAGGGGGCTCCTACAATGAGCAGTTCTTC. Its protein is CASSIDQPGGSYNEQFF.

Remarks on this clone: The same CDR3 can be traced to other DNA sequences in this sample. The chain has TRBV5-1 and TRBJ1-6; TRBD1 agrees at 8 bases. CDR3 length equals 14 residues. Per the germline V gene, CDR1 is SGHRS and CDR2 is YFSETQ. Trimming at V came to 0 bases and at J to 10 bases, leaving 3 bases not matched to a gene. The CDR3 coding sequence is TGCGCCAGCAGCTTGGGACAGGGGACCTCACCCCTCCACTTT. Translation gives CASSLGQGTSPLHF.

This clone was observed once. This rearrangement joins TRBV27 to TRBJ2-7; 11 nucleotides match TRBD2. Germline trimming cut 4 bases from V and 3 bases from J; bases unmatched to any gene: 8. Germline V lookup: CDR1 MNHEY, CDR2 SMNVEV (reference sequence). This CDR3 contains 16 residues. CDR3 loop: CASSSGTSGVHYEQYF. DNA for the CDR3: TGTGCCAGCAGTTCAGGGACTAGCGGAGTCCACTACGAGCAGTACTTC.

CDR3 amino acids: CASSFSSNYGYTF. The CDR3 DNA follows: TGCGCCAGCAGCTTTTCAAGCAACTATGGCTACACCTTC. J is TRBJ1-2 and V is TRBV5-1; D uncertain. Trimming cost V 2 bases and J 2 bases, with 7 bases left between them. Germline loops: CDR1 SGHRS, CDR2 YFSETQ. The CDR3 length is 13 residues.

The chain uses TRBV28 and TRBJ1-5, with D tentatively TRBD1 (6 bases). The CDR3 totals 13 residues. V lost 7 bases, J lost 7 bases, and 14 bases lay in between. Germline-derived CDR1 and CDR2 are MDHEN and SYDVKM. This CDR3 reads CASTPDRIQPQHF. CDR3 nucleotide sequence: TGTGCCAGCACCCCTGACAGGATACAGCCCCAGCATTTT.

The V call is TRBV5-1, the J call TRBJ2-3; weak D call: TRBD1 (6 bases). This CDR3 comprises 14 residues. The V and J ends lost 4 bases and 3 bases respectively, with 12 bases between them. The germline gives CDR1 SGHRS, CDR2 YFSETQ. CDR3 residues: CASSTWDMTDTQYF. CDR3 DNA: TGCGCCAGCAGCACGTGGGACATGACAGATACGCAGTATTTT.

The CDR3 bases are TGTGCCAGCAGTTTATGGGCAGGGCGGAACACTGAAGCTTTCTTT. Its protein product is CASSLWAGRNTEAFF. The gene calls are TRBV27 and TRBJ1-1; D perhaps matches TRBD1 (5 bases). Germline values: CDR1 MNHEY, CDR2 SMNVEV (reference sequence). Trimming left V 1 base short and J 1 base short, with 10 bases between. CDR3 length: 15 residues.

This clone was counted a single time. This chain joins TRBV4-2 and TRBJ2-3, with D perhaps TRBD2 (6 bases). Germline loops: CDR1 LGHNA, CDR2 YNFKEQ. The CDR3 length is 15 residues. Trimming removed 2 bases at V and 2 bases at J, with 11 bases between. In DNA, the CDR3 is TGTGCCAGCAGCCAAATCCGGACTAACACAGATACGCAGTATTTT. It is translated as CASSQIRTNTDTQYF.

Written as DNA, the CDR3 is TGCGCCAGCAGTCAACGGACAGGGTCAAATCAGCCCCAGCATTTT. This gives the protein CASSQRTGSNQPQHF. The chain joins TRBV23-1 to TRBJ1-5; 8 bases are shared with TRBD1. TRBV23-1 is treated as an ORF (open reading frame) with a function not yet certain. V lost 2 bases, J lost 4 bases, and 4 bases stayed unmatched. This CDR3 has 15 residues.

A single count supports this clone. The chain recombines TRBV5-1 with TRBJ2-2; TRBD2 is a possible D gene (6 bases). The CDR3 is 14 residues long. V gave up 0 bases and J gave up 5 bases, with 8 bases separating them. Germline V gene sequence: CDR1 SGHRS, CDR2 YFSETQ. DNA of the CDR3: TGCGCCAGCAGCTTGGGACTAGTTACCGGGGAGCTGTTTTTT. Its protein is CASSLGLVTGELFF.